Below are 5 T cell receptor beta chains sequenced from a single sample in a study of shared clonotypes between healthy human individuals. Repertoires were generated with immunoSEQ multiplex PCR, while TCRdb's copy carries only in-frame clones and drops some. Found here are millions of clones, approximately 94% of them singletons; the top ten hold more than 0.95%. As defined, naive CD8 cells were CD45RO-negative and positively selected for CCR7, with terminally differentiated effector memory CD45RA+ cells excluded. The source material was naive CD8+ T cells sorted from blood. Receptor source: a man between 18 and 29 years old in good health.

The chain joins TRBV19 to TRBJ2-3, with D tentatively TRBD1 (5 bases). Germline V CDR1 and CDR2: LNHDA, SQIVND (reference sequence). Trimming stripped 6 bases from V and 2 bases from J, with 18 bases between. The CDR3 runs 16 residues. CDR3: CASRGLGQGYTDTQYF. The CDR3 DNA sequence: TGTGCCAGTAGGGGGCTTGGGCAGGGTTACACAGATACGCAGTATTTT.

This clone was detected only once. Other DNA sequences in this specimen translate into the identical CDR3. This chain uses TRBV28 with TRBJ1-1; D ambiguous. Looked up from germline, CDR1 is MDHEN and CDR2 is SYDVKM. Trimming took 1 base from V and 5 from J, leaving 11 bases between them. This CDR3 comprises 14 residues. The CDR3 region is CASSLSGVGTEAFF. CDR3 bases: TGTGCCAGCAGTTTATCTGGGGTGGGTACTGAAGCTTTCTTT.

The chain has TRBV4-1 and TRBJ2-5, with 10 bases aligning to TRBD2. Trimming removed 3 bases from V and 4 bases from J; junction bases left unmatched: 20. The CDR3 contains 20 residues. The germline CDR1 and CDR2 sequences are MGHRA and YSYEKL. The CDR3 loop is CASSHSGRAASGSFLETQYF. DNA of the CDR3: TGCGCCAGCAGCCATTCGGGGAGGGCGGCTAGCGGGAGCTTCCTAGAGACCCAGTACTTC.

V and J are TRBV9 and TRBJ2-7, with TRBD2 as a possible D gene (6 bases). Germline lookup yields CDR1 SGDLS and CDR2 YYNGEE. The CDR3 length is 16 residues. V lost 4 bases, J lost 1 base, and 18 bases lay in between. As DNA, the CDR3 is TGTGCCAGCAGCCTGAGCACGGAGGGGAGGTCCTACGAGCAGTACTTC. This sequence encodes CASSLSTEGRSYEQYF.

CDR3 in DNA: TGTGCCAGCAGCTGGGTCACGAACACTGAAGCTTTCTTT. Residues: CASSWVTNTEAFF. V is TRBV7-2 and J is TRBJ1-1; unclear D gene. The CDR3 totals 13 residues. Germline values: CDR1 SGHTA, CDR2 FQGNSA. V was trimmed by 4 bases and J by 1 base, leaving 7 bases between them.